Given below is one TCR beta chain in context. Its antigen is still unknown. A single record per CDR3 protein comes from TCRdb applying MiXCR to the 5' RACE reads. The sample contains 450,000 or so distinct CDR3 sequences, approximately 15% of which appear only once. Trimming removed 3 bases from V and 5 bases from J, with 8 bases in between. This CDR3 has 14 residues. Germline V gene lookup returns CDR1 KGHSH and CDR2 LQKENI. This sample is part of a study of identical twins. Broader study findings: Modelling underestimated the level of out-of-frame TCR alpha sharing observed in monozygotic twins. There was an excess of low generation probability in the out-of-frame alpha sequences that twins shared. There were fewer insertions in abundant cord blood beta clonotypes, but memory repertoires showed no such pattern.

These same records also appear under a second study, on yellow fever vaccine responses in identical twins.

Sequencing was done on a sample of CD4+ T cells sorted from blood. The TCR was taken from a woman between 18 and 29 years old in good health. The chain joins TRBV18 to TRBJ1-6, with TRBD1 as a possible D gene (5 bases). CDR3 sequence: CASSPGTHNSPLHF. The CDR3 DNA follows: TGTGCCAGCTCACCGGGGACTCATAATTCACCCCTCCACTTT.